This passage covers 20 T cell receptor beta chains from one sample sequenced in a study of shared clonotypes between healthy human individuals. Assay: immunoSEQ multiplex PCR; the TCRdb copy retains only in-frame clones and omits some. The table lists millions of clones, about 95% of them singletons. Cells designated naive CD8 were CD45RO-negative and were positively selected for CCR7, with terminally differentiated effector memory CD45RA+ cells excluded. Material: naive CD8+ T cells sorted from blood. The receptor source for this set is a man between 18 and 35 years old in good health.

CDR3 DNA: TGCGCCAGCAGCTTGGGGACTAGCGGGAGCACAGATACGCAGTATTTT. The encoded protein is CASSLGTSGSTDTQYF. The chain joins TRBV5-1 to TRBJ2-3, with 11 bases matching TRBD2. Unmatched junction bases numbered 0, after V lost 0 bases and J lost 0 bases. Germline CDR1 reads SGHRS; CDR2 reads YFSETQ. The length of the CDR3 is 16 residues. Filled out from reference TRBV5-1 and TRBJ2-3, the complete variable domain reads KAGVTQTPRYLIKTRGQQVTLSCSPISGHRSVSWYQQTPGQGLQFLFEYFSETQRNKGNFPGRFSGRQFSNSRSEMNVSTLELGDSALYLCASSLGTSGSTDTQYFGPGTRLTVL.

In the case of this clone: Distinct nucleotide sequences in the sample also encode this CDR3. The chain recombines TRBV27 with TRBJ2-5; D ambiguous. The CDR3 contains 12 residues. The germline V gene encodes CDR1 MNHEY and CDR2 SMNVEV (reference sequence). Trimming left V 5 bases short and J 4 bases short, with 8 bases between. For the CDR3, the DNA is TGTGCCAGCAGTCCGGACGCAGAGACCCAGTACTTC. Translated, it gives CASSPDAETQYF.

V gene TRBV27 combines with J gene TRBJ2-1; D is ambiguous. Germline CDR1 reads MNHEY; CDR2 reads SMNVEV (reference sequence). Trimming shortened V by 2 bases and J by 5 bases, and 10 bases separated the two germline ends. This CDR3 has 14 residues. In DNA form, the CDR3 reads TGTGCCAGCAGTTTAGGGGTTGCGAACAATGAGCAGTTCTTC. It codes for CASSLGVANNEQFF.

Concerning this clone itself: Other DNA sequences in the same sample also yield this CDR3. The chain recombines TRBV7-9 with TRBJ2-1, with no clear D. Germline CDR1 is SEHNR and CDR2 is FQNEAQ (reference sequence). V gave up 5 bases and J gave up 2 bases, with 7 bases separating them. The CDR3 is 13 amino acids. The CDR3 nucleotides read TGTGCCAGCAGCCCCCCCACCTACAATGAGCAGTTCTTC. This encodes CASSPPTYNEQFF.

The V gene is TRBV5-8, the J gene TRBJ1-1; 7 bases align to TRBD1. The CDR3 has 16 amino acids. Germline V gene data show CDR1 as SGHTS and CDR2 as YDEGEE. V trimming: 3 bases; J trimming: 1 base; junction bases outside the gene matches: 9. The CDR3 sequence is CASSSGDSFRNTEAFF. CDR3 sequence (DNA): TGTGCCAGCAGCTCGGGGGACAGCTTTAGGAACACTGAAGCTTTCTTT.

The chain is built from TRBV29-1 and TRBJ1-2, with TRBD1 identical over 10 bases. This CDR3 spans 14 amino acids. The V gene's germline CDR1 is SQVTM and CDR2 ANQGSEA. With V trimmed by 4 bases and J by 7 bases, 9 bases remained unmatched. The CDR3 sequence: CSVVFPGQGRGYTF. For the CDR3, the DNA is TGCAGCGTTGTTTTCCCGGGACAGGGGCGTGGCTACACCTTC.

V is TRBV27 and J is TRBJ1-2; 9 nucleotides agree with TRBD1. The CDR3 sequence is 15 residues long. The V and J ends lost 5 bases and 5 bases, in that order; junction bases with no gene match: 9. The germline CDR1 and CDR2 sequences are MNHEY and SMNVEV (reference sequence). The chain's CDR3 is CASSLTGGVRYGYTF. The CDR3 DNA reads TGTGCCAGCAGTCTCACAGGGGGCGTGAGGTATGGCTACACCTTC.

This clone was counted once. The gene calls are TRBV27 and TRBJ2-2, with 7 nucleotides matching TRBD1. Germline lookup yields CDR1 MNHEY and CDR2 SMNVEV (reference sequence). The V segment lost 5 bases and the J segment 7 bases; nucleotides outside the gene matches: 16. The CDR3 has 17 residues. The CDR3 nucleotides read TGTGCCAGCAGTGCTGGCCCGGGTCAGGGGGATCACGGGGAGCTGTTTTTT. It yields the protein CASSAGPGQGDHGELFF.

J is TRBJ1-4 and V is TRBV4-1; the D is unclear. The germline gives CDR1 MGHRA, CDR2 YSYEKL. The CDR3 totals 19 residues. V was cut by 4 bases and J by 5 bases, with 26 bases left in between. Here the CDR3 reads CASSPNVHVRPQLNEKLFF. As DNA, the CDR3 is TGCGCCAGCAGCCCCAACGTCCACGTTCGGCCGCAACTGAATGAAAAACTGTTTTTT.

The rearrangement joins TRBV11-2 to TRBJ2-7, with 11 bases matching TRBD1. Per germline, CDR1 SGHAT and CDR2 FQNNGV. This CDR3 spans 15 amino acids. V trimming: 4 bases; J trimming: 1 base; junction bases outside the gene matches: 3. The CDR3 DNA follows: TGTGCCAGCAGCTCAGGACAGGGGGCTTCCTACGAGCAGTACTTC. This translates into CASSSGQGASYEQYF. The variable domain in full, with the rest retrieved from reference TRBV11-2 and TRBJ2-7, is EAGVAQSPRYKIIEKRQSVAFWCNPISGHATLYWYQQILGQGPKLLIQFQNNGVVDDSQLPKDRFSAERLKGVDSTLKIQPAKLEDSAVYLCASSSGQGASYEQYFGPGTRLTVT.

The chain joins TRBV7-9 to TRBJ1-2; no clear D gene. This CDR3 spans 15 amino acids. V was shortened by 1 base and J by 4 bases, with 13 bases between the two germline ends. Germline loops: CDR1 SEHNR, CDR2 FQNEAQ (reference sequence). The CDR3 loop is CASSLESRSLYGYTF. The DNA of the CDR3 is TGTGCCAGCAGCTTAGAGTCCCGGAGCCTCTATGGCTACACCTTC.

This sequence joins TRBV29-1 and TRBJ2-7; 8 bases match TRBD2. Germline trimming cut 6 bases from V and 2 bases from J; bases unmatched to any gene: 15. CDR1 and CDR2 (germline): SQVTM, ANQGSEA. The CDR3 is 16 amino acids. As DNA, the CDR3 is TGCAGCGTGCCTGGGGCGGGGGGCAATGGTCCCTACGAGCAGTACTTC. Amino acids: CSVPGAGGNGPYEQYF.

This chain joins TRBV6-5 and TRBJ2-7; 7 bases align to TRBD2. Germline CDR1 reads MNHEY; CDR2 reads SVGAGI. V was pared by 4 bases and J by 2 bases, with 5 bases of the junction left unmatched. The CDR3 is made up of 14 amino acids. CDR3 sequence: CASSFGLEAYEQYF. In DNA, the CDR3 is TGTGCCAGCAGTTTCGGACTAGAAGCCTACGAGCAGTACTTC.

This clone was seen a few times. The J gene is TRBJ1-2, the V gene TRBV7-2, with D uncertain. The CDR3 loop spans 14 amino acids. The germline V gene encodes CDR1 SGHTA and CDR2 FQGNSA. V shed 5 bases and J shed 4 bases, with 14 bases lying between them. CDR3 region: CASSPRVIGYGYTF. In DNA, the CDR3 is TGTGCCAGCAGCCCGCGGGTGATAGGCTATGGCTACACCTTC.

The chain links TRBV30 to TRBJ2-5, with D possibly being TRBD2 (5 bases). Per the germline V gene, CDR1 is GTSNPN and CDR2 is SVGIG (reference sequence). The V gene lost 2 bases and the J gene lost 2 bases, with 18 bases spanning the gap. CDR3 length equals 16 residues. The DNA for the CDR3 is TGTGCCTGGAGTCACGTCGGAGGTACCCTACAAGAGACCCAGTACTTC. Its protein product is CAWSHVGGTLQETQYF.

The sample holds one count of this clone. V is TRBV6-6 and J is TRBJ2-5, with 7 bases lining up with TRBD1. The trim removed 2 bases at V and 4 bases at J, leaving 4 bases unmatched. CDR1 MNHNY and CDR2 SVGAGI come from the germline V gene (reference sequence). CDR3 length equals 14 residues. The DNA for the CDR3 is TGTGCCAGCAGTTACCCAGGGGGTATAGAGACCCAGTACTTC. This codes for CASSYPGGIETQYF.

This chain links TRBV7-9 with TRBJ2-3, with 11 bases fitting TRBD2. The CDR3 has 15 amino acids. The germline gives CDR1 SEHNR, CDR2 FQNEAQ (reference sequence). V lost 5 bases, J lost 2 bases, and 3 bases stayed unmatched. The CDR3 region is CASSGSGGDTDTQYF. The CDR3 DNA follows: TGTGCCAGCAGCGGTAGCGGGGGGGACACAGATACGCAGTATTTT.

J is TRBJ2-5 and V is TRBV11-2; tentatively, D is TRBD1 (6 bases). V lost 7 bases, J lost 3 bases, and 12 bases lay in between. CDR1 and CDR2 from the germline V gene are SGHAT and FQNNGV. The CDR3 consists of 13 residues. The DNA for the CDR3 is TGTGCCAGCACCGGGGACAAAAAAGAGACCCAGTACTTC. Translated: CASTGDKKETQYF. Drawing the rest from reference TRBV11-2 and TRBJ2-5, the complete variable domain is EAGVAQSPRYKIIEKRQSVAFWCNPISGHATLYWYQQILGQGPKLLIQFQNNGVVDDSQLPKDRFSAERLKGVDSTLKIQPAKLEDSAVYLCASTGDKKETQYFGPGTRLLVL.

The V gene is TRBV2, the J gene TRBJ2-5, with 15 positions matching TRBD2. The CDR3 contains 16 residues. CDR1 and CDR2 from the germline V gene are SNHLY and FYNNEI. V was pared by 8 bases and J by 2 bases, with 6 bases of the junction left unmatched. This CDR3 reads CASFGLAGGLQETQYF. For the CDR3, the DNA is TGTGCCAGCTTCGGACTAGCGGGAGGGTTGCAAGAGACCCAGTACTTC.

V is TRBV6-5 and J is TRBJ2-1; 8 bases agree with TRBD1. The ends lost 2 bases at V and 6 bases at J; junction bases unmatched: 3. CDR1 is MNHEY, CDR2 SVGAGI, per germline. The CDR3 consists of 14 residues. The CDR3 DNA sequence: TGTGCCAGCAGTTACGTGGACAGGGTCAATGAGCAGTTCTTC. Its protein is CASSYVDRVNEQFF.